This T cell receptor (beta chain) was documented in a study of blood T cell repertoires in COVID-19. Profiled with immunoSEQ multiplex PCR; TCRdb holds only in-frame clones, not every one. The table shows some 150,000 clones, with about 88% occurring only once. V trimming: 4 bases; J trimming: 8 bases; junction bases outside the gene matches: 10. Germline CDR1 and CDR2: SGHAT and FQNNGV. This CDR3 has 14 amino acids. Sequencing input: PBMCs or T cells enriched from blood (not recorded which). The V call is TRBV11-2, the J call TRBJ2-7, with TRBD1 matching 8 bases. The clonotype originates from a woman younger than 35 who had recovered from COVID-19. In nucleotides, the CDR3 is TGTGCCAGCAGCTCCCCGGGCAGGGGGCTGCAGCAGTACTTC. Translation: CASSSPGRGLQQYF.